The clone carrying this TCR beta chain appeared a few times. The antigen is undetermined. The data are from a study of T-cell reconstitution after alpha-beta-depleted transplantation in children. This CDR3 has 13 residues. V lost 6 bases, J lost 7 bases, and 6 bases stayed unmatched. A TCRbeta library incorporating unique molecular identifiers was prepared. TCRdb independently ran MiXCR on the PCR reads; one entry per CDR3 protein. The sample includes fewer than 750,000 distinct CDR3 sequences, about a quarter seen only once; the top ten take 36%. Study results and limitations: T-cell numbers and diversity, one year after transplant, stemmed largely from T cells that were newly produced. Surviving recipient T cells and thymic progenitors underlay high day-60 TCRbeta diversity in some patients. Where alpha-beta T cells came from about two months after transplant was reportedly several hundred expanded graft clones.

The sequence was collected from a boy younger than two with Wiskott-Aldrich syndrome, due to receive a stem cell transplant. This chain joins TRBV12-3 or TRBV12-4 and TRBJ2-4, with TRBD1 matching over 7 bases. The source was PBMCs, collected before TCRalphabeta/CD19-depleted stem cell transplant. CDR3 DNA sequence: TGTGCCAGCAGCCGGATACAGGGGAACATTCAGTACTTC. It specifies CASSRIQGNIQYF.